Each of the 27 T cell receptor beta chains below was sequenced from the same sample in a study of blood T cell repertoires in COVID-19. Only in-frame clones appear in the TCRdb table, and some are missing; sequencing was by immunoSEQ multiplex PCR. This table has around 440,000 clones, 88% appearing once. The sequenced sample consisted of peripheral blood. The receptors shown here come from a woman in her forties or fifties with COVID-19, enrolled during active disease.

The rearrangement joins TRBV19 to TRBJ2-4; the match to TRBD2 covers 10 bases. CDR1 is LNHDA, CDR2 SQIVND, per germline (reference sequence). This CDR3 has 18 amino acids. V lost 4 bases and J lost 7; bases outside the gene matches: 16. CDR3 sequence reads: CASSKGPLAGAKRNIQYF. CDR3 in DNA: TGTGCCAGTAGTAAAGGCCCGCTAGCGGGGGCTAAGCGGAACATTCAGTACTTC. The whole variable domain, filled in from reference TRBV19 and TRBJ2-4, reads DGGITQSPKYLFRKEGQNVTLSCEQNLNHDAMYWYRQDPGQGLRLIYYSQIVNDFQKGDIAEGYSVSREKKESFPLTVTSAQKNPTAFYLCASSKGPLAGAKRNIQYFGAGTRLSVL.

This clone occurred a few times. This chain uses TRBV25-1 with TRBJ1-1; D remains unclear. CDR1 and CDR2 from the germline V gene are MGHDK and SYGVNS. Trimming shortened V by 8 bases and J by 3 bases, and 13 bases separated the two germline ends. The CDR3 has 13 amino acids. CDR3: CASLPGGDTEAFF. CDR3 DNA: TGTGCCAGCCTTCCCGGCGGTGACACTGAAGCTTTCTTT.

V usage is TRBV11-2 and J usage is TRBJ1-1, with a weak D call TRBD1 (5 bases). Deletions cut 4 bases from V and 5 bases from J, with 11 bases between. The germline gives CDR1 SGHAT, CDR2 FQNNGV. The CDR3 sequence is 13 residues long. CDR3 sequence reads: CASSSQGRTEAFF. DNA for the CDR3: TGTGCCAGCAGCTCCCAGGGTAGAACTGAAGCTTTCTTT. Looking up the rest from reference TRBV11-2 and TRBJ1-1 gives the full variable domain: EAGVAQSPRYKIIEKRQSVAFWCNPISGHATLYWYQQILGQGPKLLIQFQNNGVVDDSQLPKDRFSAERLKGVDSTLKIQPAKLEDSAVYLCASSSQGRTEAFFGQGTRLTVV.

Here the CDR3 reads CASQFGGTYEQYF. DNA of the CDR3: TGTGCCAGCCAGTTTGGGGGCACCTACGAGCAGTACTTC. This chain uses TRBV12-3 or TRBV12-4 with TRBJ2-7, with D possibly being TRBD1 (6 bases). The CDR3 sequence is 13 residues long. With 8 bases removed from V and 2 bases from J, the gap between germline ends came to 13 bases.

This clone was observed once. The chain is built from TRBV6-6 and TRBJ2-1; TRBD2 matches 7 bases. Trimming at V came to 6 bases and at J to 7 bases, leaving 9 bases not matched to a gene. Germline CDR1 is MNHNY and CDR2 is SVGAGI (reference sequence). This CDR3 is 14 amino acids long. CDR3 nucleotide sequence: TGTGCCAGCAGAGATTCAGCGGGGCGTAATGAGCAGTTCTTC. Translated: CASRDSAGRNEQFF.

The chain carries TRBV9 and TRBJ2-3, with D maybe TRBD1 (6 bases). The CDR3 has 14 amino acids. Looked up from germline, CDR1 is SGDLS and CDR2 is YYNGEE. Between the trimmed V and J ends, which lost 0 bases and 8 bases, there was a span of 13 bases. The CDR3 loop is CASSVAGDGGTQYF. As DNA, the CDR3 is TGTGCCAGCAGCGTAGCAGGGGACGGAGGTACGCAGTATTTT.

In its sample, this clone was seen a few times. The J gene is TRBJ2-5, the V gene TRBV19; 15 nucleotides agree with TRBD2. The length of the CDR3 is 16 residues. With 4 bases clipped from V and 2 bases from J, the junction kept 2 bases outside the gene matches. CDR1 LNHDA and CDR2 SQIVND come from the germline V gene (reference sequence). CDR3 nucleotide sequence: TGTGCCAGTAGTACAGGACTAGCGGGGGGGCAAGAGACCCAGTACTTC. Translation: CASSTGLAGGQETQYF.

The chain carries TRBV6-1 and TRBJ2-3; D uncertain. CDR3 size: 14 residues. CDR1 and CDR2 from the germline V gene are MNHNS and SASEGT. The V and J ends lost 0 bases and 4 bases respectively, with 8 bases between them. CDR3 sequence: CASSEASSADTQYF. Written as DNA, the CDR3 is TGTGCCAGCAGTGAAGCCTCTAGTGCAGATACGCAGTATTTT.

The chain links TRBV2 to TRBJ1-1, with 10 bases identical to TRBD1. This CDR3 comprises 13 residues. CDR1 and CDR2 (germline): SNHLY, FYNNEI. V lost 8 bases, J lost 3 bases, and 3 bases stayed unmatched. CDR3 residues: CASADRGDTEAFF. The DNA for the CDR3 is TGTGCCAGCGCGGACAGGGGGGACACTGAAGCTTTCTTT. Drawing the rest from reference TRBV2 and TRBJ1-1, the complete variable domain is EPEVTQTPSHQVTQMGQEVILRCVPISNHLYFYWYRQILGQKVEFLVSFYNNEISEKSEIFDDQFSVERPDGSNFTLKIRSTKLEDSAMYFCASADRGDTEAFFGQGTRLTVV.

The gene calls are TRBV12-3 or TRBV12-4 and TRBJ1-2; TRBD1 might be the D (6 bases). This CDR3 comprises 12 residues. Trimming stripped 5 bases from V and 4 bases from J, with 8 bases between. The chain's CDR3 is CASSQDSYGYTF. The CDR3 bases are TGTGCCAGCAGTCAGGACAGCTATGGCTACACCTTC.

This chain links TRBV2 with TRBJ1-1; no clear D gene. Germline V lookup: CDR1 SNHLY, CDR2 FYNNEI. The CDR3 is 13 residues long. V was clipped by 5 bases and J by 3 bases, with 10 bases between them. In DNA, the CDR3 is TGTGCCAGCAGTCCAGACCGGGACACTGAAGCTTTCTTT. As protein: CASSPDRDTEAFF.

The chain uses TRBV3-1 (or the pseudogene TRBV3-2) and TRBJ2-3; tentative D call: TRBD2 (5 bases). Germline V gene lookup returns CDR1 LGHDT and CDR2 YNNKEL (reference sequence). The CDR3 runs to 14 residues. Trimming pared 5 bases from V and 4 bases from J, leaving 13 bases between. CDR3 in amino acids: CASSFRADADTQYF. The DNA of the CDR3 is TGTGCCAGCAGCTTTCGAGCGGATGCAGATACGCAGTATTTT.

This chain uses TRBV12-5 with TRBJ2-1; TRBD2 matches at 11 bases. Per the germline V gene, CDR1 is LGHNT and CDR2 is FRNRAP. The junction had 2 bases not matched to a gene; V was cut back by 0 bases and J by 4 bases. The CDR3 totals 16 residues. The DNA of the CDR3 is TGTGCTAGTGGTTTGGTACTAGCGGGGGCGTACAATGAGCAGTTCTTC. Its translation: CASGLVLAGAYNEQFF.

The chain employs TRBV9 and TRBJ2-3; 7 nucleotides match TRBD1. The CDR3 spans 15 residues. The V gene end was trimmed by 3 bases and the J gene end by 2 bases; junction bases not matched to a gene: 6. CDR1 and CDR2 (germline): SGDLS, YYNGEE. The CDR3 spells CASSADRVHTDTQYF. The DNA of the CDR3 is TGTGCCAGCAGCGCAGACAGGGTACACACAGATACGCAGTATTTT.

The rearrangement uses TRBV19 and TRBJ2-7; tentative D call: TRBD2 (5 bases). The CDR3 totals 12 residues. The V gene lost 10 bases and the J gene lost 2 bases, with 12 bases spanning the gap. Germline CDR1 reads LNHDA; CDR2 reads SQIVND (reference sequence). In DNA, the CDR3 is TGTGCCACCCGATCCGGGGCCTACGAGCAGTACTTC. It translates to CATRSGAYEQYF.

The J gene is TRBJ1-2, the V gene TRBV19, with 9 bases that match TRBD1. J was trimmed by 6 bases and V by 2 bases; bases with no gene match: 4. This CDR3 region has 14 residues. CDR1 and CDR2 (germline): LNHDA, SQIVND (reference sequence). CDR3 sequence: CASSIWGQGHGYTF. CDR3 DNA: TGTGCCAGTAGTATATGGGGACAGGGTCATGGCTACACCTTC.

The chain has TRBV15 and TRBJ2-5; 9 bases are a match to TRBD1. The CDR3 has 15 residues. The V gene's germline CDR1 is LNHNV and CDR2 YYDKDF (reference sequence). The V and J ends lost 4 bases and 5 bases, in that order; junction bases with no gene match: 8. CDR3 coding DNA: TGTGCCACCAGCACCCGGGACAGGGTACAGGAGACCCAGTACTTC. This translates into CATSTRDRVQETQYF.

The chain couples TRBV6-1 to TRBJ1-1; the D gene is possibly TRBD1 (5 bases). The CDR3 sequence is 15 residues long. The ends were cut back, 0 bases at V and 4 bases at J, with 12 bases in the middle. CDR1 and CDR2 from the germline V gene are MNHNS and SASEGT. The CDR3 region is CASSEAKGSGTEAFF. DNA of the CDR3: TGTGCCAGCAGTGAAGCGAAGGGGTCGGGCACTGAAGCTTTCTTT.

V gene TRBV6-5 combines with J gene TRBJ1-1; tentative D call: TRBD1 (5 bases). The CDR3 contains 13 residues. The germline V gene encodes CDR1 MNHEY and CDR2 SVGAGI. The V and J ends lost 7 bases and 4 bases respectively, with 13 bases between them. Here the CDR3 DNA reads TGTGCCAGCACCAGGGCCGGGGGCACTGAAGCTTTCTTT. Translated, it gives CASTRAGGTEAFF.

This clone was counted between two and nine times. The chain is built from TRBV7-2 and TRBJ1-5; D may be TRBD1 (5 bases). Trimming removed 5 bases from V and 6 bases from J, with 11 bases in between. The CDR3 loop spans 13 amino acids. Per the germline V gene, CDR1 is SGHTA and CDR2 is FQGNSA. The CDR3 bases are TGTGCCAGCAGCCTCCAGGGCACTCAGCCCCAGCATTTT. Translating gives CASSLQGTQPQHF.

The V and J genes are TRBV10-3 and TRBJ1-2; D may be TRBD1 (6 bases). With 0 bases removed from V and 4 bases from J, the gap between germline ends came to 18 bases. The CDR3 has 17 amino acids. Germline CDR1 and CDR2: ENHRY and SYGVKD. CDR3 amino acids: CAISESSGGKRGYGYTF. The DNA for the CDR3 is TGTGCCATCAGTGAGTCGAGCGGGGGCAAAAGAGGCTATGGCTACACCTTC.

This clone appeared once. The chain joins TRBV5-4 to TRBJ2-1; weak D call: TRBD2 (6 bases). CDR1 is SGHNT and CDR2 is YYREEE in the germline V gene (reference sequence). The V and J ends lost 0 bases and 11 bases respectively, with 21 bases between them. The CDR3 totals 16 residues. DNA of the CDR3: TGTGCCAGCAGCTTGGGTCCCGCTCGAGGAGCGGGTAAGCAGTTCTTC. Translated, it gives CASSLGPARGAGKQFF.

This rearrangement joins TRBV2 to TRBJ2-7; perhaps TRBD1 as D (7 bases). The CDR3 length is 15 residues. CDR1 and CDR2 from the germline V gene are SNHLY and FYNNEI. Trimming pared 6 bases from V and 0 bases from J, leaving 15 bases between. The CDR3 sequence: CASSGAGGHSYEQYF. DNA of the CDR3: TGTGCCAGCAGCGGGGCAGGGGGGCACTCCTACGAGCAGTACTTC.

V is TRBV4-2 and J is TRBJ1-2; TRBD1 matches at 7 bases. The CDR3 sequence is 17 residues long. The V gene end was trimmed by 3 bases and the J gene end by 4 bases; junction bases not matched to a gene: 14. The germline CDR1 and CDR2 sequences are LGHNA and YNFKEQ. The DNA for the CDR3 is TGTGCCAGCAGCCAGCACACGGCCAGGGGGACGACCTATGGCTACACCTTC. It encodes CASSQHTARGTTYGYTF.

The chain links TRBV5-1 to TRBJ1-2, with D maybe TRBD1 (5 bases). This CDR3 has 15 amino acids. The V and J ends lost 7 bases and 4 bases respectively, with 20 bases between them. CDR1 is SGHRS, CDR2 YFSETQ, per germline. The CDR3 DNA is TGCGCCAGCTCAAAAGGGGCTGATAGGAGCTATGGCTACACCTTC. Translating gives CASSKGADRSYGYTF.

This chain connects TRBV2 to TRBJ2-1; D uncertain. V was trimmed by 2 bases and J by 0 bases, leaving 8 bases between them. Per the germline V gene, CDR1 is SNHLY and CDR2 is FYNNEI. CDR3 length: 15 amino acids. As DNA, the CDR3 is TGTGCCAGCAGTGAAACTACCAGCTCCTACAATGAGCAGTTCTTC. This sequence encodes CASSETTSSYNEQFF.

The CDR3 protein is CASSLAWAWSGGYEQYF. Written as DNA, the CDR3 is TGCGCCAGCAGCTTGGCCTGGGCATGGAGCGGGGGCTACGAGCAGTACTTC. The chain couples TRBV5-1 to TRBJ2-7; 8 bases line up with TRBD2. The ends lost 0 bases at V and 3 bases at J; junction bases unmatched: 11. Looked up from germline, CDR1 is SGHRS and CDR2 is YFSETQ. The CDR3 runs 17 residues.